The subject of this entry is one T cell receptor beta chain. V dropped 3 bases and J dropped 2; count of bases not matched to a gene: 12. The CDR3 has 18 residues. The germline gives CDR1 KGHSH, CDR2 LQKENI. This specimen belongs to a study of blood T cell repertoires in COVID-19. Study overall: Acute-phase and convalescent COVID-19 samples originated in the United States, Italy and Spain. Sources were T cells, B-cell-depleted T cells, or PBMCs; the material itself was cDNA or gDNA.

Original processing methods: Estimates of nucleated cell counts were drawn from the amplification of reference gene primers. The assay was immunoSEQ multiplex PCR, and TCRdb's table has in-frame clones only and misses some. The V and J calls and clone size were taken over from that table, and D and trimming were inferred from the DNA. The sample carries roughly 80,000 clones, around 84% recorded once. This clonotype was sampled from a human donor in a cohort sampled during active COVID-19. The sequenced sample was peripheral blood. The genes are TRBV18 and TRBJ2-5, with 10 bases identical to TRBD2. CDR3 DNA sequence: TGTGCCAGCTCACCCATCATGGGAATAGCGGGAGGTCAAGAGACCCAGTACTTC. It is translated as CASSPIMGIAGGQETQYF.